This T cell receptor (beta chain) emerged from a study of T cell repertoires in cytomegalovirus infection. Across the study: CMV infection together with matching HLA type was indicated by public TCR beta signatures. Study-wide results and limits: Public TCR beta family frequency separated CMV-and-HLA carriers, including in an independent cohort. It was HLA-C-restricted CMV-specific TCR beta clonotypes that dominated the response ex vivo.

The CDR3 has 15 residues. The V gene lost 5 bases and the J gene lost 9 bases, with 20 bases spanning the gap. Germline V CDR1 and CDR2: SGHTA, FQGNSA. TCRdb called the reads again in MiXCR, with one record for every CDR3 protein. The sample comprises 200,000 to 300,000 distinct CDR3 sequences, roughly 9% of which are singletons, and roughly 16% rests with the top ten. The sample holds a few counts of this clonotype. Its specificity is not known. This chain joins TRBV7-2 and TRBJ1-5, with a weak D call TRBD1 (6 bases). Specimen: PBMCs. The clonotype comes from a human donor in good health (CMV status not recorded). Some clones in this sample may be carry-over from other donors' samples. The CDR3 region has the DNA TGTGCCAGCAGCCTAACCCCGCTACAGGGCGGGCCCCAGCATTTT. Translation: CASSLTPLQGGPQHF.